These T cell receptor beta chains were read from a single sample in a study of post-analysis software for immune sequencing data. TCRdb analysed the PCR reads with MiXCR anew, one entry per CDR3 protein. The sample records hundreds of thousands of distinct CDR3 sequences, approximately 59% being singletons. The sequenced material came from blood. The source is a girl aged 2 to 10 with multiple sclerosis. The CDR3 runs from the conserved cysteine through the conserved F or W. The order of the fields is J gene, V gene, clone size, D gene, CDR3 protein, CDR3 DNA. A D gene is named only where the DNA matches it firmly. Not all rows give a size; the values are once, few, many and, for expanded clones, a class.

>TRBJ2-3|TRBV5-1|NA|NA
CASSLDGVVADTQYF
TGCGCCAGCAGCTTGGACGGGGTAGTGGCAGATACGCAGTATTTT
>TRBJ2-1|TRBV7-8|NA|TRBD2
CASSLGGTRSHEQFF
TGTGCCAGCAGCTTAGGCGGGACTAGGTCACATGAGCAGTTCTTC
>TRBJ1-2|TRBV10-3|NA|TRBD1
CAISESLGQGNGYTF
TGTGCCATCAGTGAGTCGTTGGGACAGGGGAATGGCTACACCTTC
>TRBJ2-1|TRBV20-1|NA|NA
CSARILRASNEQFF
TGCAGTGCTAGAATCCTCAGAGCAAGCAATGAGCAGTTCTTC
>TRBJ2-7|TRBV11-2|NA|NA
CASSPGQRSYEQYF
TGTGCCAGCAGCCCTGGACAGAGGTCCTACGAGCAGTACTTC
>TRBJ2-1|TRBV10-3|once|TRBD2
CAISDLAGGINEQFF
TGTGCCATCAGTGACCTAGCGGGAGGGATAAATGAGCAGTTCTTC
>TRBJ2-7|TRBV10-2|NA|TRBD2
CASSDPAGLTYEQYF
TGCGCCAGCAGTGATCCAGCGGGGCTCACCTACGAGCAGTACTTC
>TRBJ2-3|TRBV12-3/TRBV12-4|once|NA
CASSWPSTDTQYF
TGTGCCAGCAGTTGGCCCAGCACAGATACGCAGTATTTT
>TRBJ2-5|TRBV10-3|NA|NA
CATKGPQETQYF
TGTGCCACCAAGGGGCCTCAAGAGACCCAGTACTTC
>TRBJ2-1|TRBV10-3|few|NA
CAISDPIKGDEQFF
TGTGCCATCAGTGATCCGATCAAGGGTGATGAGCAGTTCTTC
>TRBJ2-5|TRBV12-3/TRBV12-4|NA|TRBD2
CASSPSGLGGEQYF
TGTGCCAGCAGTCCCTCGGGACTAGGGGGAGAGCAGTACTTC
>TRBJ1-2|TRBV5-1|once|NA
CASSPGTQLNYGYTF
TGCGCCAGCAGCCCGGGGACACAACTTAACTATGGCTACACCTTC
>TRBJ2-3|TRBV12-3/TRBV12-4|few|NA
CASSPTPGTWRGADTQYF
TGTGCCAGCAGTCCTACCCCGGGTACATGGAGAGGCGCAGATACGCAGTATTTT